This passage covers 26 T cell receptor beta chains from one sample sequenced in a study of T cell responses to AZD1222 COVID-19 vaccine. Using immunoSEQ multiplex PCR, the repertoire was profiled, and TCRdb retains in-frame clones only, with some absent. This table has over 75,000 clones, roughly nine tenths appearing once. This material consisted of peripheral blood, taken on day 0 of AZD1222 vaccination. Every receptor here comes from an adult in good health.

The chain's CDR3 is CATSDSDRGLYEQYF. CDR3 nucleotides: TGTGCCACCAGTGATTCTGACAGGGGCCTCTACGAGCAGTACTTC. The chain has TRBV24-1 and TRBJ2-7, with 8 bases that match TRBD1. V was pared by 2 bases and J by 3 bases, with 5 bases of the junction left unmatched. This CDR3 is built from 15 residues. CDR1 is KGHDR and CDR2 is SFDVKD in the germline V gene.

The rearrangement links TRBV11-2 to TRBJ1-5, with D possibly TRBD1 on 6 matching bases. Trimming took 5 bases from V and 7 from J, leaving 15 bases between them. The CDR3 covers 14 residues. Germline values: CDR1 SGHAT, CDR2 FQNNGV. The CDR3 sequence: CASSLSGRGQPQHF. The CDR3 nucleotides are TGTGCCAGCAGCCTAAGTGGCAGGGGCCAGCCCCAGCATTTT.

The chain has TRBV6-5 and TRBJ2-3, with TRBD2 matching 10 bases. J gave up 4 bases and V 6 bases, and 7 bases lay outside the gene matches. The germline gives CDR1 MNHEY, CDR2 SVGAGI. The CDR3 totals 15 residues. The DNA for the CDR3 is TGTGCCAGCAGGGCCGCGCTAGCGGGGGCAGATACGCAGTATTTT. This sequence encodes CASRAALAGADTQYF.

The chain combines TRBV14 with TRBJ1-2, with a tentative D call TRBD1 (6 bases). Trimming removed 3 bases from V and 4 bases from J, with 12 bases in between. Germline V gene sequence: CDR1 SGHDN, CDR2 FVKESK. The length of the CDR3 is 14 residues. The CDR3 is CASSHAGTLYGYTF. The CDR3 DNA follows: TGTGCCAGCAGCCACGCAGGGACACTCTATGGCTACACCTTC.

The J gene is TRBJ2-7, the V gene TRBV12-3 or TRBV12-4; no clear D gene. V lost 1 base and J lost 6, with 4 bases in between. The length of the CDR3 is 11 residues. The CDR3 is CASSLGGEQYF. The CDR3 DNA is TGTGCCAGCAGTTTAGGGGGCGAGCAGTACTTC.

The CDR3 DNA sequence: TGTGCCAGCTCATCCCTCAGGGGGGATACGCAGTATTTT. This encodes CASSSLRGDTQYF. The chain recombines TRBV18 with TRBJ2-3, with TRBD1 matching 7 bases. In germline, CDR1 is KGHSH, CDR2 LQKENI. The CDR3 sequence is 13 residues long. V gave up 5 bases and J gave up 6 bases; unmatched junction bases: 5.

The DNA of the CDR3 is TGTGCCGCAACAGGACGGAACATTCAGTACTTC. Amino acids: CAATGRNIQYF. The rearrangement uses TRBV6-5 and TRBJ2-4; D possibly corresponds to TRBD1 (5 bases). Trimming pared 11 bases from V and 7 bases from J, leaving 12 bases between. This CDR3 region has 11 residues. Per germline, CDR1 MNHEY and CDR2 SVGAGI.

This clone was seen just once. V usage is TRBV7-6 and J usage is TRBJ2-7, with TRBD2 as a possible D gene (6 bases). This CDR3 is built from 15 residues. From germline, CDR1 is SGHVS and CDR2 FNYEAQ. V lost 0 bases, J lost 6 bases, and 15 bases lay in between. The CDR3 sequence: CASSLAGLGNGEQYF. The CDR3 nucleotides are TGTGCCAGCAGCTTAGCGGGACTTGGGAATGGCGAGCAGTACTTC.

The rearrangement uses TRBV2 and TRBJ1-2; D gene unclear. The CDR3 runs 14 residues. Germline assignment: CDR1 SNHLY and CDR2 FYNNEI. V dropped 2 bases and J dropped 4 bases, with 11 bases sitting between them. DNA for the CDR3: TGTGCCAGCAGTGAACTACCCGGCCCCTATGGCTACACCTTC. This translates into CASSELPGPYGYTF.

The count of this clone is one. The chain employs TRBV19 and TRBJ2-5, with no clear D. Per germline, CDR1 LNHDA and CDR2 SQIVND (reference sequence). V was clipped by 1 base and J by 3 bases, with 9 bases between them. The CDR3 has 14 residues. The CDR3 is CASSIVSSKETQYF. In DNA, the CDR3 is TGTGCCAGTAGTATAGTGTCTAGTAAAGAGACCCAGTACTTC.

This rearrangement joins TRBV5-1 to TRBJ1-1; no definite D call. The V end lost 0 bases, the J end lost 0 bases, and 6 bases lay between the germline ends. Germline CDR1 reads SGHRS; CDR2 reads YFSETQ. The CDR3 consists of 14 residues. This CDR3 is CASSLVRVNTEAFF. CDR3 DNA: TGCGCCAGCAGCTTGGTACGGGTGAACACTGAAGCTTTCTTT.

The V and J genes are TRBV5-1 and TRBJ2-5, with D possibly being TRBD2 (5 bases). Germline V gives CDR1 SGHRS, CDR2 YFSETQ. V was pared by 0 bases and J by 5 bases, with 14 bases between. The CDR3 runs to 15 residues. The CDR3 DNA follows: TGCGCCAGCAGCTTGGTTACCGGAGGCGGGGAGACCCAGTACTTC. Amino acids: CASSLVTGGGETQYF.

V and J are TRBV19 and TRBJ2-3; a possible D gene is TRBD1 (8 bases). V was pared by 5 bases and J by 7 bases, with 19 bases between. The germline gives CDR1 LNHDA, CDR2 SQIVND (reference sequence). The CDR3 sequence is 15 residues long. The CDR3: CASSPGAGTGNTQYF. In DNA form, the CDR3 reads TGTGCCAGTAGTCCCGGAGCGGGGACAGGAAATACGCAGTATTTT.

This chain links TRBV5-5 with TRBJ2-7, with D maybe TRBD1 (5 bases). The V gene's germline CDR1 is SGHKS and CDR2 YYEKEE (reference sequence). The V gene lost 0 bases and the J gene lost 12 bases, with 19 bases spanning the gap. The CDR3 is made up of 14 amino acids. CDR3 bases: TGTGCCAGCAGCTTGGTTGTCAGCCAGGGCGAAGGGTACTTC. This translates into CASSLVVSQGEGYF.

This chain joins TRBV5-1 and TRBJ2-3; D may correspond to TRBD1 or TRBD2 (5 bases each). This CDR3 is built from 14 residues. V dropped 7 bases and J dropped 2 bases, with 14 bases sitting between them. Germline values: CDR1 SGHRS, CDR2 YFSETQ. In nucleotides, the CDR3 is TGCGCCAGCCGAAGTTCCGGGGCCACAGATACGCAGTATTTT. Translation: CASRSSGATDTQYF.

A note on this clone: In the same sample, other DNA sequences code for this CDR3. This chain uses TRBV5-1 with TRBJ1-1, with 7 bases identical to TRBD1. The CDR3 is made up of 14 amino acids. The germline V gene has CDR1 SGHRS and CDR2 YFSETQ. V gave up 2 bases and J gave up 1 base; unmatched junction bases: 2. CDR3 amino acids: CASSFGTANTEAFF. The CDR3 DNA reads TGCGCCAGCAGCTTTGGGACAGCGAACACTGAAGCTTTCTTT.

The V gene is TRBV5-1, the J gene TRBJ2-2; perhaps TRBD2 as D (6 bases). V dropped 4 bases and J dropped 4 bases, with 11 bases sitting between them. Germline CDR1 and CDR2: SGHRS and YFSETQ. This CDR3 is 14 amino acids long. CDR3 sequence reads: CASSDSRGTGELFF. The DNA of the CDR3 is TGCGCCAGCAGCGACTCGCGGGGCACCGGGGAGCTGTTTTTT.

CDR3 sequence (DNA): TGTGCCAGCAGCCCAAACAGGGGGCGCAGAAATTCACCCCTCCACTTT. Its protein product is CASSPNRGRRNSPLHF. V is TRBV7-3 and J is TRBJ1-6, with 9 bases that match TRBD1. Trimming took 5 bases from V and 7 from J; bases not matched to a gene: 9. CDR1 and CDR2 (germline): SGHTA, FQGTGA. This CDR3 is built from 16 residues. Full variable domain (outside the CDR3, taken from reference TRBV7-3 and TRBJ1-6): GAGVSQTPSNKVTEKGKYVELRCDPISGHTALYWYRQSLGQGPEFLIYFQGTGAADDSGLPNDRFFAVRPEGSVSTLKIQRTERGDSAVYLCASSPNRGRRNSPLHFGNGTRLTVT.

V and J are TRBV4-1 and TRBJ1-6; unclear D gene. Trimming took off 1 base at V and 10 bases at J, with 14 bases between the two ends. Per the germline V gene, CDR1 is MGHRA and CDR2 is YSYEKL. The CDR3 totals 15 residues. The CDR3 DNA follows: TGCGCCAGCAGCCAAGGAGGCCTGGGTCAGTCACCCCTCCACTTT. It yields the protein CASSQGGLGQSPLHF.

J is TRBJ2-1 and V is TRBV27; tentative D call: TRBD2 (5 bases). Trimming removed 4 bases from V and 4 bases from J, with 17 bases in between. This CDR3 spans 16 amino acids. Germline assignment: CDR1 MNHEY and CDR2 SMNVEV (reference sequence). CDR3 nucleotides: TGTGCCAGCAGTTCGGCGAGGGCTCTCGGGTACAATGAGCAGTTCTTC. Translating it yields CASSSARALGYNEQFF.

The CDR3 nucleotides read TGTGCCAGCAGCACCCCCGACATATCTGGAAACACCATATATTTT. Translated, it gives CASSTPDISGNTIYF. This sequence joins TRBV5-4 and TRBJ1-3; D gene unclear. The CDR3 has 15 residues. Germline CDR1 reads SGHNT; CDR2 reads YYREEE (reference sequence). V dropped 4 bases and J dropped 1 base, with 12 bases sitting between them.

The chain recombines TRBV5-1 with TRBJ1-3, with no clear D. In germline, CDR1 is SGHRS, CDR2 YFSETQ. Trimming took 0 bases from V and 2 from J, leaving 6 bases between them. The CDR3 loop spans 14 amino acids. CDR3 loop: CASSLAGTGNTIYF. The CDR3 region has the DNA TGCGCCAGCAGCTTGGCTGGGACTGGAAACACCATATATTTT.

This clone appeared once. The rearrangement uses TRBV7-9 and TRBJ2-5; 10 positions match TRBD2. This CDR3 is 14 amino acids long. Germline V gene sequence: CDR1 SEHNR, CDR2 FQNEAQ (reference sequence). J lost 5 bases, V lost 3 bases, and 3 bases had no gene match. CDR3 loop: CASSLSSGGETQYF. CDR3 sequence (DNA): TGTGCCAGCAGCTTGTCTAGCGGGGGTGAGACCCAGTACTTC.

The V call is TRBV28, the J call TRBJ2-3; D is possibly TRBD1 (6 bases). CDR1 MDHEN and CDR2 SYDVKM come from the germline V gene. Trimming shortened V by 6 bases and J by 6 bases, and 13 bases separated the two germline ends. This CDR3 is 13 amino acids long. CDR3 bases: TGTGCCAGCAGGGGCAGGGGAACGGATACGCAGTATTTT. Amino acid sequence: CASRGRGTDTQYF.

J is TRBJ1-3 and V is TRBV9; tentative D call: TRBD1 (5 bases). The CDR3 is 13 residues long. Germline V gene lookup returns CDR1 SGDLS and CDR2 YYNGEE. The V end lost 6 bases, the J end lost 4 bases, and 11 bases lay between the germline ends. The CDR3 bases are TGTGCCAGCACCCGGGACGACGGAAACACCATATATTTT. Translating gives CASTRDDGNTIYF.

The chain combines TRBV14 with TRBJ1-2, with unresolved D. There are 13 residues in the CDR3. CDR1 is SGHDN, CDR2 FVKESK, per germline. The ends were cut back, 3 bases at V and 10 bases at J, with 15 bases in the middle. CDR3 DNA: TGTGCCAGCAGCCAGGGAACCGTTACTGTCTACACCTTC. Translating it yields CASSQGTVTVYTF.